The 18 T cell receptor beta chains below come from one sample, sequenced in a study of CD8 T cells in ankylosing spondylitis. Using its own MiXCR run on the 5' RACE reads, TCRdb lists one record per CDR3 protein. The table records approximately 300,000 distinct CDR3 sequences, 20% of them present only once. Specimen: blood, either unsorted or a sorted T cell fraction (not recorded which). Receptors were obtained from a male donor with ankylosing spondylitis or in good health (not recorded which).

This chain uses TRBV29-1 with TRBJ1-1; no reliable D call. The germline CDR1 and CDR2 sequences are SQVTM and ANQGSEA. V was cut by 3 bases and J by 3 bases, with 5 bases left in between. This CDR3 comprises 11 residues. For the CDR3, the DNA is TGCAGCGTTGAGGGGTACACTGAAGCTTTCTTT. It codes for CSVEGYTEAFF.

This clonotype was counted only a few times. This chain uses TRBV20-1 with TRBJ1-2; TRBD1 agrees at 7 bases. Germline loops: CDR1 DFQATT, CDR2 SNEGSKA (reference sequence). This CDR3 has 12 amino acids. J gave up 8 bases and V 4 bases, and 7 bases lay outside the gene matches. The CDR3 sequence: CSAIDRVTGYTF. DNA for the CDR3: TGCAGTGCTATAGACAGGGTTACCGGCTACACCTTC.

The chain is built from TRBV20-1 and TRBJ2-7, with 7 bases aligning to TRBD1. Trimming at V came to 1 base and at J to 3 bases, leaving 12 bases not matched to a gene. Germline CDR1 DFQATT, CDR2 SNEGSKA (reference sequence). The CDR3 length is 16 residues. This CDR3 is CSARGSPGAGGYEQYV. The CDR3 coding sequence is TGCAGTGCTAGAGGTTCTCCAGGTGCAGGGGGCTACGAGCAGTACGTC.

The chain uses TRBV7-6 and TRBJ1-6; D may be TRBD1 (6 bases). V was trimmed by 6 bases and J by 6 bases, leaving 12 bases between them. CDR1 and CDR2 from the germline V gene are SGHVS and FNYEAQ. This CDR3 comprises 14 residues. The CDR3 nucleotides read TGTGCCAGCAGTACAGGGTCTGGTAATTCACCCCTCCACTTT. Encoded protein: CASSTGSGNSPLHF.

This rearrangement joins TRBV12-3 or TRBV12-4 to TRBJ2-2; D is possibly TRBD1 or TRBD2 (5 bases each). This CDR3 region has 15 residues. V lost 3 bases to trimming and J lost 0 bases, with 8 bases between them. The CDR3 bases are TGTGCCAGCAGTTTCGGGGCTTCGAACACCGGGGAGCTGTTTTTT. Amino acid sequence: CASSFGASNTGELFF.

The chain carries TRBV7-2 and TRBJ2-3; D is ambiguous. V was clipped by 6 bases and J by 5 bases, with 9 bases between them. Germline V gene lookup returns CDR1 SGHTA and CDR2 FQGNSA. The CDR3 runs to 12 residues. Here the CDR3 DNA reads TGTGCCAGCAGTCCGGCCGGAGATACGCAGTATTTT. Encoded protein: CASSPAGDTQYF.

V and J are TRBV11-2 and TRBJ2-7, with D possibly being TRBD2 (7 bases). This CDR3 is built from 11 residues. Germline V gene lookup returns CDR1 SGHAT and CDR2 FQNNGV. CDR3 residues: CASSLAGGVGV. The DNA of the CDR3 is TGTGCCAGCAGCTTAGCGGGGGGCGTCGGCGTC.

The chain uses TRBV5-1 and TRBJ2-2, with a possible D match to TRBD2 (5 bases). Germline CDR1 SGHRS, CDR2 YFSETQ. CDR3 length: 15 amino acids. Trimming removed 4 bases from V and 7 bases from J, with 17 bases in between. The CDR3 protein is CASSPMGVRSGELFF. As DNA, the CDR3 is TGCGCCAGCAGCCCCATGGGAGTTCGTAGCGGGGAGCTGTTTTTT.

For the CDR3, the DNA is TGTGCCAGCAGCTCCCTGACTAGCGCAGATACGCAGTATTTT. Translating it yields CASSSLTSADTQYF. This sequence joins TRBV5-6 and TRBJ2-3; 8 bases align to TRBD2. V lost 3 bases to trimming and J lost 4 bases; unmatched junction nucleotides: 4. The CDR3 sequence is 14 residues long. Germline V CDR1 and CDR2: SGHDT, YYEEEE. The full variable domain, with the rest looked up from reference TRBV5-6 and TRBJ2-3, is DAGVTQSPTHLIKTRGQQVTLRCSPKSGHDTVSWYQQALGQGPQFIFQYYEEEERQRGNFPDRFSGHQFPNYSSELNVNALLLGDSALYLCASSSLTSADTQYFGPGTRLTVL.

The chain combines TRBV28 with TRBJ2-3; tentatively, D is TRBD1 or TRBD2 (6 bases each). The CDR3 length is 15 residues. The V gene's germline CDR1 is MDHEN and CDR2 SYDVKM. V was cut by 7 bases and J by 1 base, with 15 bases left in between. Written as DNA, the CDR3 is TGTGCCAGCACGACACCGGGGGCCCGCACAGATACGCAGTATTTT. This gives the protein CASTTPGARTDTQYF.

This chain joins TRBV18 and TRBJ2-1; unclear D gene. Trimming removed 3 bases from V and 9 bases from J, with 6 bases in between. This CDR3 region has 11 residues. The germline V gene encodes CDR1 KGHSH and CDR2 LQKENI. For the CDR3, the DNA is TGTGCCAGCTCACCTAAGACTGAGCAGTTCTTC. Amino acids: CASSPKTEQFF.

This clonotype was seen a handful of times. The chain uses TRBV5-1 and TRBJ2-2; D not certain. In germline, CDR1 is SGHRS, CDR2 YFSETQ. V lost 0 bases and J 2 bases, leaving 11 bases between the germline ends. The CDR3 spans 16 residues. The CDR3 DNA reads TGCGCCAGCAGCTTGGGTCGCCAGAGCAACACCGGGGAGCTGTTTTTT. It codes for CASSLGRQSNTGELFF.

V and J are TRBV19 and TRBJ1-1, with D maybe TRBD1 (6 bases). CDR3 length: 14 amino acids. The V end was cut by 2 bases, the J end by 3 bases, with 10 bases between. Germline CDR1 and CDR2: LNHDA and SQIVND (reference sequence). The CDR3 bases are TGTGCCAGTAGTATAACAGGGATGGACACTGAAGCTTTCTTT. Translated: CASSITGMDTEAFF.

This clonotype occurred many times. The chain couples TRBV12-3 or TRBV12-4 to TRBJ2-1; perhaps TRBD1 as D (6 bases). CDR3 length: 11 residues. The V and J ends lost 5 bases and 10 bases respectively, with 9 bases between them. Here the CDR3 DNA reads TGTGCCAGCAGTACCGGGACAGAGCAGTTCTTC. This codes for CASSTGTEQFF.

Of note for this clonotype: The germline gene is not matched at one end of the junction; a read error may be the cause. The chain combines TRBV15 with TRBJ1-1; no definite D call. The length of the CDR3 is 15 residues. Germline V gene data show CDR1 as LNHNV and CDR2 as YYDKDF (reference sequence). CDR3 coding DNA: TGTGCCACCAGCAGAGATGCCTCGGTGGGCACTGCAGCTTTCTTT. Its translation: CATSRDASVGTAAFF.

This clonotype was counted ten times or more. This rearrangement joins TRBV5-1 to TRBJ1-3; the D gene is possibly TRBD1 (5 bases). Germline values: CDR1 SGHRS, CDR2 YFSETQ. The CDR3 is 14 amino acids. V was clipped by 5 bases and J by 2 bases, with 11 bases between them. This CDR3 is CASRERGAGNTIYF. The CDR3 DNA reads TGCGCCAGCAGGGAGAGAGGGGCTGGAAACACCATATATTTT.

This clonotype appeared a few times. In nucleotides, the CDR3 is TGCGCCAGCAGCTTGGGACTCTCACCCTACAATGAGCAGTTCTTC. It encodes CASSLGLSPYNEQFF. The V call is TRBV5-1, the J call TRBJ2-1; D is unresolved. Germline V gene lookup returns CDR1 SGHRS and CDR2 YFSETQ. V was clipped by 0 bases and J by 2 bases, with 9 bases between them. The CDR3 is 15 amino acids.

The chain couples TRBV10-2 to TRBJ2-7, with D possibly matching TRBD2 (6 bases). The CDR3 has 13 residues. Germline V gives CDR1 WSHSY, CDR2 SAAADI. Between the trimmed V and J ends, which lost 8 bases and 3 bases, there was a span of 14 bases. CDR3 in DNA: TGCGCCAGCGCCGGAGGGTTGAGCTACGAGCAGTACGTC. Translation gives CASAGGLSYEQYV.